This TCR beta chain was sequenced in a study of OX40 agonist ivuxolimab in advanced cancers. Study-level information: Patients received the agonistic anti-OX40 (CD134) antibody ivuxolimab. Melanoma, hepatocellular carcinoma, head and neck or renal cell cancer occurred in dose-escalation patients.

Peripheral blood came from all dose cohorts at three timepoints. V lost 0 bases and J lost 3, with 12 bases in between. The CDR3 length is 16 residues. Germline-derived CDR1 and CDR2 are ENHRY and SYGVKD. Method: immunoSEQ multiplex PCR; TCRdb's copy keeps in-frame clones and lacks some. The sample records 82,000 or so clones, roughly nine tenths being singletons. The chain has TRBV10-3 and TRBJ2-1; D is perhaps TRBD2 (6 bases). The sequence was collected from an adult with an advanced solid tumor such as melanoma, head and neck, liver or kidney cancer. The sequencing here drew on CD4+ or CD8+ T cells sorted from blood, taken in a trial of the OX40 agonist ivuxolimab. The chain's CDR3 is CAISESSGSIYNEQFF. DNA for the CDR3: TGTGCCATCAGTGAGTCCAGCGGGTCCATCTACAATGAGCAGTTCTTC.